This TCR beta chain was recovered during a study of T-cell reconstitution after alpha-beta-depleted transplantation in children. Regarding the study as a whole: The origin of alpha-beta T cells about two months after transplant was reportedly several hundred expanded graft clones. Surviving recipient T cells and thymic progenitors accounted for the high day-60 TCRbeta diversity observed in some patients. T cells produced anew were the main source of T-cell counts and diversity one year after transplant.

The CDR3 is 15 residues long. From germline, CDR1 is SEHNR and CDR2 FQNEAQ (reference sequence). Trimming took off 5 bases at V and 2 bases at J, with 14 bases between the two ends. Preparation of the TCRbeta library was carried out with unique molecular identifiers. Via MiXCR, TCRdb re-called the PCR reads, giving one row per CDR3 protein. Here the sample spans about a million distinct CDR3 sequences, roughly 31% being singletons. Concerning this clonotype itself: As yet, its antigen is unknown.

The V and J genes are TRBV7-9 and TRBJ2-3; D remains ambiguous. The specimen comprised PBMCs, mostly from graft donor cells, sampled 360 days after TCRalphabeta/CD19-depleted stem cell transplant. This clonotype originated in a boy under two years old who had a stem cell transplant for SCID, so the T cells may come from the graft donor. The CDR3 protein is CASSAEAGYTDTQYF. The CDR3 DNA is TGTGCCAGCAGCGCCGAGGCAGGATACACAGATACGCAGTATTTT. The complete variable domain, with remaining parts taken from reference TRBV7-9 and TRBJ2-3, reads DTGVSQNPRHKITKRGQNVTFRCDPISEHNRLYWYRQTLGQGPEFLTYFQNEAQLEKSRLLSDRFSAERPKGSFSTLEIQRTEQGDSAMYLCASSAEAGYTDTQYFGPGTRLTVL.